This T cell receptor (beta chain) appears in the sequencing data of a study of T cells of healthy individuals. This clonotype was recorded at least ten times. TCRdb reprocessed the 5' RACE reads with MiXCR, giving one entry per CDR3 protein. In the table there are approximately 52,000 distinct CDR3 sequences, 14% to 15% of which are singletons. V lost 5 bases, J lost 0 bases, and 11 bases lay in between. The CDR3 covers 16 residues. The germline gives CDR1 SGHVS, CDR2 FQNEAQ. The genes are TRBV7-8 and TRBJ2-6, with D perhaps being TRBD1 or TRBD2 (5 bases each). This TCR came from a human donor in good health. CDR3 residues: CASSRDPLSGANVLTF. In DNA, the CDR3 is TGTGCCAGCAGCCGGGACCCCCTCTCTGGGGCCAACGTCCTGACTTTC.